The 6 T cell receptor beta chains below were found in one sample sequenced in a study of T-cell memory formation after mild COVID-19. A single record per CDR3 protein comes from TCRdb applying MiXCR to the 5' RACE reads. The table has around 420,000 distinct CDR3 sequences, 20% to 25% seen once. Sequences were obtained from PBMCs or a T cell subset sorted from them (not recorded which). The receptors here all came from an adult woman who had mild COVID-19 (a few samples of this study predate the infection). Cell type and time point are not known.

In nucleotides, the CDR3 is TGTGCCAGCTCACCCTCGGGTCTGATCCAGTACTTC. It encodes CASSPSGLIQYF. This chain links TRBV18 with TRBJ2-5; D ambiguous. The CDR3 covers 12 residues. CDR1 is KGHSH and CDR2 is LQKENI in the germline V gene. V lost 3 bases and J lost 10, with 12 bases in between.

This clonotype was counted only a few times. The chain carries TRBV3-1 and TRBJ2-7, with D uncertain. Germline values: CDR1 LGHDT, CDR2 YNNKEL (reference sequence). CDR3 length equals 14 residues. The V end lost 4 bases, the J end lost 5 bases, and 15 bases lay between the germline ends. CDR3: CASSLSAGGHEQYF. The CDR3, as DNA: TGTGCCAGCAGCCTGTCGGCAGGTGGGCACGAGCAGTACTTC.

This clonotype was observed a handful of times. The chain has TRBV6-1 and TRBJ2-2; tentative D call: TRBD2 (5 bases). CDR1 MNHNS and CDR2 SASEGT come from the germline V gene. V shed 0 bases and J shed 7 bases, with 18 bases lying between them. This CDR3 has 17 amino acids. The CDR3 spells CASSEAGEGSVGGELFF. The CDR3 DNA reads as TGTGCCAGCAGTGAAGCCGGCGAGGGTAGCGTCGGCGGGGAGCTGTTTTTT.

This clonotype was counted a few times. The chain couples TRBV30 to TRBJ2-1, with 8 nucleotides matching TRBD2. This CDR3 is built from 15 residues. In germline, CDR1 is GTSNPN, CDR2 SVGIG (reference sequence). J was trimmed by 4 bases and V by 2 bases; bases with no gene match: 7. The CDR3 DNA is TGTGCCTGGAGTTGGTTAGCGGGAAGGTACAATGAGCAGTTCTTC. Protein sequence: CAWSWLAGRYNEQFF.

The rearrangement joins TRBV24-1 to TRBJ2-5; D remains unclear. CDR3 length: 15 residues. V was shortened by 2 bases and J by 1 base, with 10 bases between the two germline ends. From germline, CDR1 is KGHDR and CDR2 SFDVKD. For the CDR3, the DNA is TGTGCCACCAGTGATTCCGGTGGGTCCCAAGAGACCCAGTACTTC. It translates to CATSDSGGSQETQYF.

V is TRBV6-5 and J is TRBJ1-2, with D possibly matching TRBD1 (6 bases). Deletions cut 2 bases from V and 7 bases from J, with 17 bases between. Germline V gene data show CDR1 as MNHEY and CDR2 as SVGAGI. The CDR3 is 15 residues long. The CDR3 DNA follows: TGTGCCAGCAGTTACGATAAACAGGGTAGAGGTGGCTACACCTTC. Amino acids: CASSYDKQGRGGYTF.